This record concerns one T cell receptor beta chain sequence. Which cohort a participant joined came from the clinical history participants gave. The entry originates in a study of blood T cell repertoires in COVID-19. Study summary: Samples came from the United States, Italy and Spain, spanning acute and convalescent COVID-19.

As handled by the study authors: Reference gene primer amplification in the assay estimated nucleated cell counts. Some clones are missing from TCRdb's copy, which holds only in-frame ones; the method was immunoSEQ multiplex PCR. D and trimming come from the DNA, and the V and J calls and clone size come from that table. This table holds about 180,000 clones, roughly 85% found once. Germline V lookup: CDR1 KGHDR, CDR2 SFDVKD. The CDR3 runs to 15 residues. V lost 5 bases and J lost 0, with 11 bases in between. V gene TRBV24-1 combines with J gene TRBJ2-3; perhaps TRBD2 as D (6 bases). The source of this sequence is a woman between 18 and 30 years old who had recovered from COVID-19. Sequencing was performed on PBMCs or T cells enriched from blood (not recorded which). This CDR3 reads CATSGRRGSTDTQYF. CDR3 DNA sequence: TGTGCCACCAGTGGGCGGCGGGGAAGCACAGATACGCAGTATTTT.